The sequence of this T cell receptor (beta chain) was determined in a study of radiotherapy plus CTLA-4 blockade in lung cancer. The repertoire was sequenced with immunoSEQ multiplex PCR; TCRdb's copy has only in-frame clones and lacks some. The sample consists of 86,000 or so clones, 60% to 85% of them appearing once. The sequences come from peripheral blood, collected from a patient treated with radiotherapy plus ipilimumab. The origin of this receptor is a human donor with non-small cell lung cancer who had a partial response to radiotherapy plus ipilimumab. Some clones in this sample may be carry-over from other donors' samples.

In DNA form, the CDR3 reads TGTGCCAGCAGCTTAGGGCCCTCTGGAAACACCATATATTTT. Translation: CASSLGPSGNTIYF. J is TRBJ1-3 and V is TRBV7-9, with unresolved D. In germline, CDR1 is SEHNR, CDR2 FQNEAQ (reference sequence). V lost 1 base and J lost 0, with 4 bases in between. The CDR3 contains 14 residues.